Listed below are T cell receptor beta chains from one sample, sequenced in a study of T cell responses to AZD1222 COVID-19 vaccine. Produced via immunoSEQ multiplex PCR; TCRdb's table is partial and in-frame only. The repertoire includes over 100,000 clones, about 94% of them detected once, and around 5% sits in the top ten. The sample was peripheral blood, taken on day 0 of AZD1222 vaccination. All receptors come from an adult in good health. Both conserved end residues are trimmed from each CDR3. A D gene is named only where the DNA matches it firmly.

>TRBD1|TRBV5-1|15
ASSLAVPGQSKGELF
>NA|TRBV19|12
ASSIRGFNNEQF
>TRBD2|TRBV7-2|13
ASSYTSGTQETQY
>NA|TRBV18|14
ASSPRQSVGANVLT
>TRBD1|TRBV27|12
ASSPGTAIYGYT
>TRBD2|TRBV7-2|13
ASSLGSGTTYEQY
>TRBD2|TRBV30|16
ARRGSRLAGNRRETQY
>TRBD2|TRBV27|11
ASRGGRFNEQF
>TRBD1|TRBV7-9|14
ASSLGLTGGRYEQY
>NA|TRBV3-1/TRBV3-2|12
ASSSRTLKTEAF
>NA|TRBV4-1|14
ASSQEDPGSSDEQY
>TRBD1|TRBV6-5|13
ASSYGRGLEQPQH
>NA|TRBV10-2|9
AVYRDNEQF
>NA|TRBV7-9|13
ASSPLPPGNSPLH
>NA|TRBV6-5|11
ASTKRGNYEQY
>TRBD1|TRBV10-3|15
AISESSTGGVQYGYT
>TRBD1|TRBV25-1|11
ASEGTVNYEQY
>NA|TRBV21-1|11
ASSKDKGNEQF